These 23 T cell receptor beta chains came from one sample sequenced in a study of blood T cell repertoires in COVID-19. Clones were read by immunoSEQ multiplex PCR, and TCRdb kept only the in-frame ones, dropping some. The sample carries about 190,000 clones, 80% to 90% recorded once. The sequenced sample was peripheral blood. The receptors stem from an older man with active or convalescent COVID-19.

V usage is TRBV7-2 and J usage is TRBJ2-7; 8 bases match TRBD2. The germline gives CDR1 SGHTA, CDR2 FQGNSA. With 2 bases clipped from V and 0 bases from J, the junction kept 9 bases outside the gene matches. CDR3 size: 17 residues. The CDR3 region is CASSLSLAGLSSYEQYF. CDR3 bases: TGTGCCAGCAGCTTATCATTAGCGGGGCTGAGCTCCTACGAGCAGTACTTC.

The V call is TRBV28, the J call TRBJ2-3; possibly TRBD2 for D (5 bases). This CDR3 is 14 amino acids long. CDR1 and CDR2 from the germline V gene are MDHEN and SYDVKM. V shed 3 bases and J shed 0 bases, with 7 bases lying between them. CDR3 sequence (DNA): TGTGCCAGCAGTTTGCGAGGGAGCACAGATACGCAGTATTTT. Encoded protein: CASSLRGSTDTQYF.

The chain recombines TRBV11-2 with TRBJ2-1, with D uncertain. The CDR3 runs 14 residues. V was pared by 2 bases and J by 5 bases, with 10 bases between. Germline V gene data show CDR1 as SGHAT and CDR2 as FQNNGV. DNA for the CDR3: TGTGCCAGCAGCTTATCTCCTCCGGACAATGAGCAGTTCTTC. Protein sequence: CASSLSPPDNEQFF.

The chain is built from TRBV7-2 and TRBJ1-4, with a tentative D call TRBD1 (6 bases). From germline, CDR1 is SGHTA and CDR2 FQGNSA. This CDR3 has 15 residues. V lost 5 bases and J lost 0, with 10 bases in between. The CDR3 coding sequence is TGTGCCAGCAGCACCTCAGGGGCAACTAATGAAAAACTGTTTTTT. Translated: CASSTSGATNEKLFF.

The chain couples TRBV7-8 to TRBJ1-2, with D perhaps TRBD1 (5 bases). The CDR3 has 18 residues. Germline V gives CDR1 SGHVS, CDR2 FQNEAQ. The V gene lost 5 bases and the J gene lost 2 bases, with 24 bases spanning the gap. CDR3 nucleotides: TGTGCCAGCAGCCGGAGGCGTCTTCGGGACTTCCTAAACTATGGCTACACCTTC. It translates to CASSRRRLRDFLNYGYTF.

The chain couples TRBV2 to TRBJ1-1; no clear D gene. Germline V gene data show CDR1 as SNHLY and CDR2 as FYNNEI. Trimming shortened V by 5 bases and J by 8 bases, and 15 bases separated the two germline ends. The length of the CDR3 is 13 residues. In DNA form, the CDR3 reads TGTGCCAGCAGTCACAGACCGGGAGAGGAAGCTTTCTTT. Translating it yields CASSHRPGEEAFF.

The chain is built from TRBV7-2 and TRBJ1-4, with D perhaps matching TRBD1 (5 bases). The CDR3 length is 15 residues. V lost 5 bases, J lost 0 bases, and 10 bases lay in between. CDR1 is SGHTA and CDR2 is FQGNSA in the germline V gene. CDR3 in DNA: TGTGCCAGCAGCCCTCGGGGGGCAACTAATGAAAAACTGTTTTTT. This encodes CASSPRGATNEKLFF.

The chain has TRBV28 and TRBJ2-1; D is unresolved. V gave up 2 bases and J gave up 4 bases, with 12 bases separating them. Per germline, CDR1 MDHEN and CDR2 SYDVKM. CDR3 size: 15 residues. The CDR3 DNA is TGTGCCAGCAGTTTAGGTCTCCCGGTATACAATGAGCAGTTCTTC. Its translation: CASSLGLPVYNEQFF.

This chain uses TRBV2 with TRBJ2-5, with TRBD2 matching over 9 bases. The germline CDR1 and CDR2 sequences are SNHLY and FYNNEI. The trim removed 2 bases at V and 7 bases at J, leaving 8 bases unmatched. The length of the CDR3 is 15 residues. Written as DNA, the CDR3 is TGTGCCAGCAGTGAAAGGGCTAGCGGGATGGCGACCCAGTACTTC. Its translation: CASSERASGMATQYF.

This sequence joins TRBV15 and TRBJ1-5; D ambiguous. Germline CDR1 LNHNV, CDR2 YYDKDF (reference sequence). There are 17 residues in the CDR3. Deletions cut 3 bases from V and 4 bases from J, with 19 bases between. The CDR3 protein is CATSSLIEQISNQPQHF. As DNA, the CDR3 is TGTGCCACCAGCAGTTTAATAGAACAGATTTCTAATCAGCCCCAGCATTTT.

The V and J genes are TRBV5-6 and TRBJ2-5; a possible D gene is TRBD1 (7 bases). Germline assignment: CDR1 SGHDT and CDR2 YYEEEE. V lost 4 bases to trimming and J lost 3 bases, with 13 bases between them. The CDR3 loop spans 14 amino acids. The CDR3 DNA is TGTGCCAGCAGCCGGAGGGGGCGGGAAGAGACCCAGTACTTC. Its protein is CASSRRGREETQYF.

J is TRBJ2-3 and V is TRBV7-2; 9 bases agree with TRBD2. CDR3 length equals 18 residues. Germline V gene lookup returns CDR1 SGHTA and CDR2 FQGNSA. The V and J ends lost 8 bases and 0 bases, in that order; junction bases with no gene match: 15. Here the CDR3 DNA reads TGTGCCAGCTCCCCGGTTAACACTCTAGCGGGGAGCACAGATACGCAGTATTTT. As protein: CASSPVNTLAGSTDTQYF.

The V and J genes are TRBV28 and TRBJ1-4, with 8 nucleotides matching TRBD1. Germline V gene lookup returns CDR1 MDHEN and CDR2 SYDVKM. The CDR3 is made up of 15 amino acids. V shed 7 bases and J 10 bases; nucleotides not matched to a gene: 14. The CDR3 nucleotides are TGTGCCAGCATTCCAAACACAGGGGGTTATGGAAAACTGTTTTTT. It specifies CASIPNTGGYGKLFF. Drawing the rest from reference TRBV28 and TRBJ1-4, the complete variable domain is DVKVTQSSRYLVKRTGEKVFLECVQDMDHENMFWYRQDPGLGLRLIYFSYDVKMKEKGDIPEGYSVSREKKERFSLILESASTNQTSMYLCASIPNTGGYGKLFFGSGTQLSVL.

The chain links TRBV7-9 to TRBJ2-3, with 8 nucleotides matching TRBD2. Trimming removed 2 bases from V and 4 bases from J; junction bases left unmatched: 5. The CDR3 runs to 15 residues. Germline loops: CDR1 SEHNR, CDR2 FQNEAQ (reference sequence). CDR3 in DNA: TGTGCCAGCAGCTTAATATCAGCGGGAGCAGATACGCAGTATTTT. Protein sequence: CASSLISAGADTQYF.

The chain uses TRBV6-5 and TRBJ1-5; TRBD1 matches at 9 bases. With V trimmed by 6 bases and J by 4 bases, 4 bases remained unmatched. The CDR3 has 14 amino acids. The germline V gene has CDR1 MNHEY and CDR2 SVGAGI. In nucleotides, the CDR3 is TGTGCCAGCAGACCGACAGGGGGAAATCAGCCCCAGCATTTT. It is translated as CASRPTGGNQPQHF.

The V and J genes are TRBV11-2 and TRBJ2-2; tentative D call: TRBD2 (5 bases). V lost 2 bases, J lost 7 bases, and 14 bases lay in between. The CDR3 runs to 15 residues. Germline V gives CDR1 SGHAT, CDR2 FQNNGV. DNA for the CDR3: TGTGCCAGCAGCTTAATACCCCAGCGGAGCGGGGAGCTGTTTTTT. Its translation is CASSLIPQRSGELFF.

The rearrangement uses TRBV24-1 and TRBJ2-3; TRBD2 aligns across 8 bases. The J segment lost 0 bases and the V segment lost 6 bases, leaving 10 bases of the junction unmatched. CDR1 and CDR2 (germline): KGHDR, SFDVKD. This CDR3 is 17 amino acids long. The CDR3 coding sequence is TGTGCCACCAGTCCTGAGGCTAGCGGGTCTAGCACAGATACGCAGTATTTT. It is translated as CATSPEASGSSTDTQYF.

This chain joins TRBV7-2 and TRBJ1-2; tentatively, D is TRBD1 (5 bases). V was clipped by 6 bases and J by 1 base, with 18 bases between them. There are 16 residues in the CDR3. Germline V lookup: CDR1 SGHTA, CDR2 FQGNSA. DNA for the CDR3: TGTGCCAGCAGTCCCGACCTTTGGGGGGATAACTATGGCTACACCTTC. This gives the protein CASSPDLWGDNYGYTF.

The chain carries TRBV6-6 and TRBJ2-2, with 7 nucleotides matching TRBD1. V gave up 4 bases and J gave up 5 bases; unmatched junction bases: 7. CDR1 is MNHNY, CDR2 SVGAGI, per germline (reference sequence). This CDR3 has 15 residues. The CDR3, as DNA: TGTGCCAGCAGTTCGCCAGGGGGAAGAACCGGGGAGCTGTTTTTT. It is translated as CASSSPGGRTGELFF.

The chain employs TRBV27 and TRBJ2-3; 8 nucleotides match TRBD2. The germline gives CDR1 MNHEY, CDR2 SMNVEV (reference sequence). Unmatched junction bases numbered 7, after V lost 5 bases and J lost 6 bases. The CDR3 consists of 14 residues. The CDR3 loop reads CASSPAGVFDTQYF. The CDR3 DNA sequence: TGTGCCAGCAGTCCAGCGGGAGTTTTTGATACGCAGTATTTT.

This chain uses TRBV3-1 (or the pseudogene TRBV3-2) with TRBJ2-5, with 9 positions matching TRBD2. This CDR3 is 16 amino acids long. Germline lookup yields CDR1 LGHDT and CDR2 YNNKEL (reference sequence). V dropped 0 bases and J dropped 3; count of bases not matched to a gene: 5. This CDR3 reads CASSQDWASGKETQYF. For the CDR3, the DNA is TGTGCCAGCAGCCAAGATTGGGCTAGCGGGAAAGAGACCCAGTACTTC.

The chain employs TRBV29-1 and TRBJ2-5; 9 bases agree with TRBD1. Per the germline V gene, CDR1 is SQVTM and CDR2 is ANQGSEA. CDR3 size: 18 residues. With 3 bases clipped from V and 4 bases from J, the junction kept 18 bases outside the gene matches. The CDR3 DNA reads as TGCAGCGTTGACCATCTGGGGGATAGGGACAGGGTCCCAGAGACCCAGTACTTC. As protein: CSVDHLGDRDRVPETQYF.

The gene calls are TRBV27 and TRBJ1-2, with 7 bases that match TRBD1. Germline CDR1 reads MNHEY; CDR2 reads SMNVEV (reference sequence). The CDR3 contains 13 residues. V shed 5 bases and J 5 bases; nucleotides not matched to a gene: 5. The DNA of the CDR3 is TGTGCCAGCAGTAGGGACAGTGTTTATGGCTACACCTTC. It specifies CASSRDSVYGYTF.